The present TCR beta chain was sequenced within a study of brain T cells in children with intractable seizures. Study-wide results and caveats: Pre-surgery blood may have been undersampled, hiding some clones.

Repertoires were generated with immunoSEQ multiplex PCR, while TCRdb's copy carries only in-frame clones and drops some. The sample has some 41,000 clones, about 93% seen once; the top ten hold roughly 6.3%. Comment on this clone: Its antigen is unidentified.

CDR3 length: 13 residues. Trimming cost V 5 bases and J 8 bases, with 15 bases left between them. Sequencing was limited to surgery cases with top T cell transcript signatures in brain tissue. Sequenced here: peripheral blood, sampled at surgery. The chain recombines TRBV12-3 or TRBV12-4 with TRBJ1-1; possible D gene TRBD1, 5 bases. This TCR derives from a girl aged 2 to 9 with tuberous sclerosis and intractable seizures. CDR3 amino acids: CASSPGREGEAFF. CDR3 sequence (DNA): TGTGCCAGCAGTCCTGGCAGGGAAGGAGAAGCTTTCTTT.